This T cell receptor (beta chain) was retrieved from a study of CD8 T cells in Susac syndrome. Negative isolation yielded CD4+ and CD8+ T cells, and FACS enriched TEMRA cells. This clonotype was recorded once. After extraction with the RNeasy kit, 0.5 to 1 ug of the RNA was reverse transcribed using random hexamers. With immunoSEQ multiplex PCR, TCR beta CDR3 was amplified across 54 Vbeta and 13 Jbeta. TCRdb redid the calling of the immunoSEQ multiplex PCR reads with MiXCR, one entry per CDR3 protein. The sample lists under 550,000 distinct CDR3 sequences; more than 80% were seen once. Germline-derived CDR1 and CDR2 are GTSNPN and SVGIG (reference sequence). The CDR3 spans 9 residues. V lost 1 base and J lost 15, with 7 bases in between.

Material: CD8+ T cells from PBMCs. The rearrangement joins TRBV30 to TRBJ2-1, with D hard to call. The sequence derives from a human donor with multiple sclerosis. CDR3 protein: CAWSARRFF. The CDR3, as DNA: TGTGCCTGGAGTGCGCGTCGGTTCTTC.